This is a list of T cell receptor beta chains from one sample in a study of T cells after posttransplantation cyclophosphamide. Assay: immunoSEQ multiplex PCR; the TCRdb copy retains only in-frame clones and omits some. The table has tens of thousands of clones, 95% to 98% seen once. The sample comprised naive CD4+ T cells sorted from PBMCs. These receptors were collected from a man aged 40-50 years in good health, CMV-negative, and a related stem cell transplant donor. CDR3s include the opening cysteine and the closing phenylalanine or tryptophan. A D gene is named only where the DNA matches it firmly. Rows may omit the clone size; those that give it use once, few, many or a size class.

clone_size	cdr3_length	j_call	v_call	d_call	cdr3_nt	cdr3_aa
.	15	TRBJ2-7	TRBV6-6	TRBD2	TGTGCCAGCAGTTCCTCAGCGGGAGAAAAAGACGAGCAGTACTTC	CASSSSAGEKDEQYF
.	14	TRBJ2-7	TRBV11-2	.	TGTGCCAGCAGCTTACTAGTCAGCTCCTACGAGCAGTACTTC	CASSLLVSSYEQYF
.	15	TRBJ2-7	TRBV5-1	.	TGCGCCAGCAGCTTGGGGATTCTAGCCGGGGGCGAGCAGTACTTC	CASSLGILAGGEQYF
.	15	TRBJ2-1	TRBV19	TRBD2	TGTGCCAGTAGTATCGGCGGGAGGCTCTACAATGAGCAGTTCTTC	CASSIGGRLYNEQFF
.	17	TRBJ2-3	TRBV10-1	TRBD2	TGCGCCAGCAGGGGCGGAAACGGCGGGAGCATCACAGATACGCAGTATTTT	CASRGGNGGSITDTQYF
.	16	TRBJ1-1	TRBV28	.	TGTGCCAGCAGTTTAGGGGGCCTGGGGAAGAGCACTGAAGCTTTCTTT	CASSLGGLGKSTEAFF
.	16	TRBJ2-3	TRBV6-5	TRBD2	TGTGCCAGCAGTTACTCGGGCGGGAGGGCCAGGGATACGCAGTATTTT	CASSYSGGRARDTQYF
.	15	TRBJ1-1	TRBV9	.	TGTGCCAGCAGCGCGGGGGGGGGTAGGAACACTGAAGCTTTCTTT	CASSAGGGRNTEAFF
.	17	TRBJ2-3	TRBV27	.	TGTGCCAGCAGTTTAGTCCTGGGGGAGGTGAGCACAGATACGCAGTATTTT	CASSLVLGEVSTDTQYF
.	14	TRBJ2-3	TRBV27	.	TGTGCCAGCAGAAGAAGCACTAGCACAGATACGCAGTATTTT	CASRRSTSTDTQYF
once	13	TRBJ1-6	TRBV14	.	TGTGCCAGCAGCCAAGAACTAAATTCACCCCTCCACTTT	CASSQELNSPLHF
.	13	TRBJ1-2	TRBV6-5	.	TGTGCCAGCACTCGGGGGGGGCGGAATGGCTACACCTTC	CASTRGGRNGYTF
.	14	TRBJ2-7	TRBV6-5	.	TGTGCCAGCAGTTACAACAGGGGGGGGTACGAGCAGTACTTC	CASSYNRGGYEQYF
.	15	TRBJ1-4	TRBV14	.	TGTGCCAGCAGCCAAGAGGCAGGTCCAGGTGGGAAACTGTTTTTT	CASSQEAGPGGKLFF
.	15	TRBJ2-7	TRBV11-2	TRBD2	TGTGCCAGCAGCGCGGGGACTAGCGGGACCTACGAGCAGTACTTC	CASSAGTSGTYEQYF
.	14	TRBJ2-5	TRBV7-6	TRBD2	TGTGCCAGCAGCTTAGGCGGGGGGAAAGAGACCCAGTACTTC	CASSLGGGKETQYF
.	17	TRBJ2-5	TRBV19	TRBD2	TGTGCCAGTAGCCCGATAAGAGTAGCGGGAGTACCGGAGACCCAGTACTTC	CASSPIRVAGVPETQYF
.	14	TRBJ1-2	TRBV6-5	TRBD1	TGTGCCAGCAGTACGGGACAGGACCATAATGGCTACACCTTC	CASSTGQDHNGYTF
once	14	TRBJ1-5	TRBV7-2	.	TGTGCCAGCAGCTTTCAGGGGAGCAATCAGCCCCAGCATTTT	CASSFQGSNQPQHF
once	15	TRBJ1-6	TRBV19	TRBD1	TGTGCCAGTAGTATAGATGGACAGGGGTACTCACCCCTCCACTTT	CASSIDGQGYSPLHF
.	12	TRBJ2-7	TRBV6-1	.	TGTGCCAGCAGCGCCCCTGAGAGCATTGCGTACTTC	CASSAPESIAYF
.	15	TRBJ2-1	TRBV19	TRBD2	TGTGCCAGTAGTATTCGGCGGGAGGGACAGAATGAGCAGTTCTTC	CASSIRREGQNEQFF
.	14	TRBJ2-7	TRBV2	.	TGTGCCAGCAGACCAGAGGACTACATATACGAGCAGTACTTC	CASRPEDYIYEQYF
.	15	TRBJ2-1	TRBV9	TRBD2	TGTGCCAGCAGCGTAGCTGGGACTAGTGGGAGTGAGCAGTTCTTC	CASSVAGTSGSEQFF
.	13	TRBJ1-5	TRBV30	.	TGTGCCTGGAGACAGGACAGCGATCAGCCCCAGCATTTT	CAWRQDSDQPQHF
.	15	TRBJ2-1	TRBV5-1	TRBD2	TGCGCCAGCAGATCGGGACTAGCGGGATACAATGAGCAGTTCTTC	CASRSGLAGYNEQFF
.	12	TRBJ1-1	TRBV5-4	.	TGTGCCAGCAGCTCCCGGGACACGGAAGCTTTCTTT	CASSSRDTEAFF
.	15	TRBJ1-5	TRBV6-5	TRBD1	TGTGCCAGCAGGCTTTACAGGGGTGACAATCAGCCCCAGCATTTT	CASRLYRGDNQPQHF
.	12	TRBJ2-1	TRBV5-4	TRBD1	TGTGCCAGCAGGGACAGGAGGAATGAGCAGTTCTTC	CASRDRRNEQFF
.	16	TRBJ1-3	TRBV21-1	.	TGTGCCAGCAGCCCTCCTGACAGTCACCCGGGAAACACCATATATTTT	CASSPPDSHPGNTIYF
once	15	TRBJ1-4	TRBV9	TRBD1	TGTGCCAGCAGCGCCCGACAGGGGGTAGGTGAAAAACTGTTTTTT	CASSARQGVGEKLFF
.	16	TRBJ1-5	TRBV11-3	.	TGTGCCAGCAACGGACCCCAGGGGTCGAGCAATCAGCCCCAGCATTTT	CASNGPQGSSNQPQHF
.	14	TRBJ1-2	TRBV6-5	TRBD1	TGTGCCAGCAGGCGGGGACAGGGCACCTATGGCTACACCTTC	CASRRGQGTYGYTF
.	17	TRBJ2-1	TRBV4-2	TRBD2	TGTGCCAGCAGCCAAGGCCTGGGACTAGCGGACCACAATGAGCAGTTCTTC	CASSQGLGLADHNEQFF
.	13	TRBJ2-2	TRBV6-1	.	TGTGCCAGCTCCGGGAGCACCACCGGGGAGCTGTTTTTT	CASSGSTTGELFF
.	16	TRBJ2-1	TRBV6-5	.	TGTGCCAGCAGTTACTCGAGTGGGGCAGGCAGCAATGAGCAGTTCTTC	CASSYSSGAGSNEQFF
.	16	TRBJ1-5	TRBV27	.	TGTGCCAGCAGTTTCGGCGGCTATCATAGCAATCAGCCCCAGCATTTT	CASSFGGYHSNQPQHF
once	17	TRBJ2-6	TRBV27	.	TGTGCCAGCAGCCGCAGGAGGGAAGCAACTGGGGCCAACGTCCTGACTTTC	CASSRRREATGANVLTF
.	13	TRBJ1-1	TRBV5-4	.	TGTGCCAGCAGCGACGGCGTTCGGGCTGAAGCTTTCTTT	CASSDGVRAEAFF
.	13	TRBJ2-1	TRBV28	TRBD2	TGTGCCGGTCAGCGGGGAGACGGGAATGAGCAGTTCTTC	CAGQRGDGNEQFF
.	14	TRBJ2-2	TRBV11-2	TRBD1	TGTGCCAGTAAATACAGGGGGAGGACCGGGGAGCTGTTTTTT	CASKYRGRTGELFF
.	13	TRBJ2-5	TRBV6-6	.	TGTGCCAGCACGGGGGAGGCACGGGAGACCCAGTACTTC	CASTGEARETQYF
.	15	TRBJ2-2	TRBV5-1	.	TGCGCCAGCAGCTTGGCCCAGACGAACACCGGGGAGCTGTTTTTT	CASSLAQTNTGELFF
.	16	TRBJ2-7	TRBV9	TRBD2	TGTGCCAGCAGCGCTCGACTAGCGGGAAATGAATACGAGCAGTACTTC	CASSARLAGNEYEQYF
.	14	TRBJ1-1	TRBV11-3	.	TGTGCCAGCAGCCCCGCTGGGGCGCGCACTGAAGCTTTCTTT	CASSPAGARTEAFF
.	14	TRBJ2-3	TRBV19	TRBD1	TGTGCCAGTAGTAGGGACAGGGGGCCCGATACGCAGTATTTT	CASSRDRGPDTQYF
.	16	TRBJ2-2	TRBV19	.	TGTGCCACCTCCACCCCTATTAAAGACAGGACCGGGGAGCTGTTTTTT	CATSTPIKDRTGELFF
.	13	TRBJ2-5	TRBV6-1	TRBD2	TGTGCCAGCGGGAGGGACTCGCAAGAGACCCAGTACTTC	CASGRDSQETQYF
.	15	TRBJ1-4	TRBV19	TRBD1	TGTGCCAGCCTCGCTCGGGACAGGGGGGAGGAAAAACTGTTTTTT	CASLARDRGEEKLFF
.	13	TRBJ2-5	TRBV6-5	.	TGTGCCAGCAGTTACTCGCGGGGAGAGACCCAGTACTTC	CASSYSRGETQYF
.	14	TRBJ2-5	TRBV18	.	TGTGCCAGCTCACGCGCTAGAAGTGAAGAGACCCAGTACTTC	CASSRARSEETQYF
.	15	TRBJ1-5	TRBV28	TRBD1	TGTGCCAGCACCCGGGACAGGAGGAGCAATCAGCCCCAGCATTTT	CASTRDRRSNQPQHF
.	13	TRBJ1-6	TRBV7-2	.	TGTGCCAGCAGGGGACACACAGATTCACCCCTCCACTTT	CASRGHTDSPLHF
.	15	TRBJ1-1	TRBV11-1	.	TGTGCCAGCAGCGCAGGGATTTCAATGAACACTGAAGCTTTCTTT	CASSAGISMNTEAFF
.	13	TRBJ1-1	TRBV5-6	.	TGTGCCAGCAGCTTGGACGGGGGGCAGGGGGCTTTCTTT	CASSLDGGQGAFF
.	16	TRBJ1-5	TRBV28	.	TGTGCCAGCACCCCAGTGGGGGGGGAGGACAATCAGCCCCAGCATTTT	CASTPVGGEDNQPQHF
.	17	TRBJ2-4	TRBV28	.	TGTGCCAGCAGCCCCTTCCCAAGAGCGGCAGCCAAAAACATTCAGTACTTC	CASSPFPRAAAKNIQYF
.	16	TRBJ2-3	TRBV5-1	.	TGCGCCAGCAGCACAGGAGGGGCGGGAACCACAGATACGCAGTATTTT	CASSTGGAGTTDTQYF
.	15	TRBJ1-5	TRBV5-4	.	TGTGCCAGCAGCTTGGGGGGAGATAGCAATCAGCCCCAGCATTTT	CASSLGGDSNQPQHF
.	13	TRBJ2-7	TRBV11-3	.	TGTGCCAGCAAAAAGACAGGCCCTAGGGAGCAGTACTTC	CASKKTGPREQYF